This is a list of T cell receptor beta chains from one sample in a study of Tregs in tolerant kidney transplant recipients. Measured with immunoSEQ multiplex PCR; TCRdb has only the in-frame clones, and not every one. The repertoire consists of some 71,000 clones, with approximately 88% occurring once and the leading ten covering approximately 0.4%. This specimen was CD4+ T cells from blood, taken before the transplant. The receptor set was obtained from a human donor who received a combined kidney and bone marrow transplant. Each CDR3 is given with its conserved first and last residue. D genes are given only for firm matches. Some rows mark clone size as missing; the rest say once, few, many or name a class of expanded clone.

d_call j_call v_call clone_size cdr3_aa cdr3_nt
- TRBJ2-3 TRBV5-1 - CASSLGQDDTQYF TGCGCCAGCAGCTTGGGACAGGATGATACGCAGTATTTT
- TRBJ2-7 TRBV28 - CASEYGASYEQYF TGTGCCAGTGAGTATGGGGCCTCCTACGAGCAGTACTTC
TRBD2 TRBJ2-7 TRBV5-4 - CASGREAEQYF TGTGCCAGCGGCCGGGAGGCCGAGCAGTACTTC
TRBD1 TRBJ2-7 TRBV18 once CASSPIGTGVYEQYF TGTGCCAGCTCACCAATAGGGACAGGGGTCTACGAGCAGTACTTC
- TRBJ2-7 TRBV27 - CASSLWGPYEQYF TGTGCCAGCAGTTTGTGGGGGCCCTACGAGCAGTACTTC
TRBD1 TRBJ2-3 TRBV10-3 once CAISPRTGGGTDTQYF TGTGCCATCAGTCCAAGGACAGGGGGCGGCACAGATACGCAGTATTTT
- TRBJ1-1 TRBV7-8 - CASSLQVMNTEAFF TGTGCCAGCAGCTTACAGGTCATGAACACTGAAGCTTTCTTT
TRBD1 TRBJ1-1 TRBV7-2 - CATAGQGGTEAFF TGTGCCACCGCGGGACAGGGCGGCACTGAAGCTTTCTTT
- TRBJ2-2 TRBV30 - CAWTWAGRTGELFF TGTGCCTGGACCTGGGCTGGGAGGACCGGGGAGCTGTTTTTT
- TRBJ2-3 TRBV7-7 few CASSLGLADLDTQYF TGTGCTAGCAGCTTAGGTCTGGCAGATTTAGATACGCAGTATTTT
TRBD1 TRBJ1-2 TRBV19 - CASNRGKEGYGYTF TGTGCCAGTAACAGGGGAAAAGAAGGATATGGCTACACCTTC
- TRBJ2-1 TRBV28 - CASSLLDFEKFF TGTGCCAGCAGTTTACTTGACTTTGAGAAGTTCTTC
- TRBJ2-1 TRBV28 - CASSSDSIEQFF TGTGCCAGCAGCTCCGACAGCATTGAGCAGTTCTTC
TRBD2 TRBJ2-1 TRBV29-1 - CSVEDRGAGVFDEQFF TGCAGCGTTGAAGATCGGGGAGCGGGAGTCTTTGATGAGCAGTTCTTC
- TRBJ1-1 TRBV28 - CASRTVNTEAFF TGTGCCAGTAGGACTGTGAACACTGAAGCTTTCTTT
TRBD2 TRBJ2-5 TRBV7-2 - CASSLWGGETQYF TGTGCCAGCAGCTTATGGGGGGGGGAGACCCAGTACTTC
TRBD2 TRBJ2-7 TRBV27 - CASSFRTSGGYEQYF TGTGCCAGCAGTTTCAGGACTAGCGGAGGCTACGAGCAGTACTTC